This entry lists 28 T cell receptor beta chains sequenced from one sample in a study of OX40 agonist ivuxolimab in advanced cancers. Some clones are missing from TCRdb's copy, which holds only in-frame ones; the method was immunoSEQ multiplex PCR. Of tens of thousands of clones listed, 84% are singletons. Sequences were derived from CD4+ or CD8+ T cells sorted from blood, sampled in a trial of the OX40 agonist ivuxolimab. These receptors were obtained from an adult with an advanced solid tumor such as melanoma, head and neck, liver or kidney cancer.

This sequence joins TRBV7-2 and TRBJ2-1; 7 positions match TRBD1. In germline, CDR1 is SGHTA, CDR2 FQGNSA. Trimming cost V 4 bases and J 4 bases; bases outside gene matches: 7. CDR3 length: 15 residues. The chain's CDR3 is CASSSRGQRYNEQFF. The CDR3 DNA reads TGTGCCAGCAGCTCAAGGGGACAGAGATACAATGAGCAGTTCTTC.

This clone has only a few counts. The V gene is TRBV11-1, the J gene TRBJ2-1; D not certain. The CDR3 covers 15 residues. V lost 2 bases, J lost 3 bases, and 11 bases lay in between. Germline CDR1 and CDR2: SGHAT and FQDESV (reference sequence). The CDR3 DNA reads as TGTGCCAGCAGCTTAAATAGTGGGAACTACAATGAGCAGTTCTTC. Translating it yields CASSLNSGNYNEQFF.

The CDR3 sequence is CASSLVSSPLGGYTF. CDR3 sequence (DNA): TGTGCCAGCAGCTTAGTTAGCAGCCCCCTTGGGGGCTACACCTTC. The rearrangement joins TRBV7-2 to TRBJ1-2; D remains unclear. V lost 1 base and J 8 bases, leaving 17 bases between the germline ends. The CDR3 covers 15 residues. The germline V gene has CDR1 SGHTA and CDR2 FQGNSA.

The count of this clone is one. The gene calls are TRBV5-1 and TRBJ1-6; 8 bases fit TRBD1. CDR1 is SGHRS, CDR2 YFSETQ, per germline. The CDR3 has 16 amino acids. V gave up 0 bases and J gave up 7 bases; unmatched junction bases: 6. The CDR3 region is CASSLADRGLNSPLHF. In DNA, the CDR3 is TGCGCCAGCAGCTTGGCCGACAGGGGCTTGAATTCACCCCTCCACTTT.

V is TRBV4-2 and J is TRBJ2-2, with a tentative D call TRBD2 (6 bases). Trimming left V 0 bases short and J 4 bases short, with 9 bases between. The germline gives CDR1 LGHNA, CDR2 YNFKEQ. The CDR3 totals 15 residues. The CDR3 loop reads CASSQELAGTGELFF. In DNA, the CDR3 is TGTGCCAGCAGCCAAGAACTAGCAGGCACCGGGGAGCTGTTTTTT.

The J gene is TRBJ2-7, the V gene TRBV5-6, with 10 bases fitting TRBD1. Germline values: CDR1 SGHDT, CDR2 YYEEEE. Trimming at V came to 6 bases and at J to 5 bases, leaving 8 bases not matched to a gene. The CDR3 has 14 residues. As DNA, the CDR3 is TGTGCCAGCACGACGGGACAGGGGATCCACGAGCAGTACGTC. This translates into CASTTGQGIHEQYV.

Turning to this clone: At one end the junction does not follow the germline gene, possibly because of a read error. J is TRBJ2-7 and V is TRBV5-1; no definite D call. Germline loops: CDR1 SGHRS, CDR2 YFSETQ. The CDR3 is made up of 14 amino acids. CDR3 in amino acids: CTSSLDVSRSEQYF. The CDR3 DNA follows: TGCACCAGCAGCTTGGACGTTAGTCGTAGCGAGCAGTACTTC.

The chain carries TRBV2 and TRBJ2-7, with 7 bases matching TRBD1. Germline V gene lookup returns CDR1 SNHLY and CDR2 FYNNEI. This CDR3 region has 14 residues. J gave up 4 bases and V 10 bases, and 13 bases lay outside the gene matches. The chain's CDR3 is CATAPGTAPYEQYV. CDR3 DNA sequence: TGTGCCACCGCCCCCGGGACAGCGCCTTACGAGCAGTACGTC.

V is TRBV7-2 and J is TRBJ2-3; 7 nucleotides line up with TRBD1. V gave up 4 bases and J gave up 2 bases; unmatched junction bases: 9. The CDR3 length is 16 residues. The germline gives CDR1 SGHTA, CDR2 FQGNSA. In nucleotides, the CDR3 is TGTGCCAGCAGCTCCATTACAGGGGTTTCCACAGATACGCAGTATTTT. The encoded protein is CASSSITGVSTDTQYF. The full variable domain, in which reference TRBV7-2 and TRBJ2-3 provide the parts outside the CDR3, is GAGVSQSPSNKVTEKGKDVELRCDPISGHTALYWYRQSLGQGLEFLIYFQGNSAPDKSGLPSDRFSAERTGGSVSTLTIQRTQQEDSAVYLCASSSITGVSTDTQYFGPGTRLTVL.

The rearrangement links TRBV10-3 to TRBJ2-2; TRBD1 matches at 9 bases. V was clipped by 9 bases and J by 6 bases; unmatched bases: 17. This CDR3 has 17 amino acids. CDR1 and CDR2 from the germline V gene are ENHRY and SYGVKD. DNA for the CDR3: TGTGCCATACGTAACCCAGGTGGGACAGGGATCCCCGGGGAGCTGTTTTTT. Amino acids: CAIRNPGGTGIPGELFF.

The V and J genes are TRBV7-2 and TRBJ1-4; D gene unclear. The V gene's germline CDR1 is SGHTA and CDR2 FQGNSA. The length of the CDR3 is 13 residues. The V end lost 5 bases, the J end lost 6 bases, and 10 bases lay between the germline ends. The CDR3 region has the DNA TGTGCCAGCAGCCCACGTCCCTATGAAAAACTGTTTTTT. Residues: CASSPRPYEKLFF. The whole variable domain, filled in from reference TRBV7-2 and TRBJ1-4, reads GAGVSQSPSNKVTEKGKDVELRCDPISGHTALYWYRQSLGQGLEFLIYFQGNSAPDKSGLPSDRFSAERTGGSVSTLTIQRTQQEDSAVYLCASSPRPYEKLFFGSGTQLSVL.

The chain is built from TRBV2 and TRBJ2-5, with TRBD1 as a possible D gene (6 bases). V lost 3 bases, J lost 4 bases, and 12 bases lay in between. CDR1 is SNHLY and CDR2 is FYNNEI in the germline V gene. The CDR3 runs to 14 residues. The CDR3 region is CASSDQGSTETQYF. CDR3 nucleotides: TGTGCCAGCAGTGATCAGGGGTCCACAGAGACCCAGTACTTC. Together with reference TRBV2 and TRBJ2-5, the CDR3 gives the full variable domain: EPEVTQTPSHQVTQMGQEVILRCVPISNHLYFYWYRQILGQKVEFLVSFYNNEISEKSEIFDDQFSVERPDGSNFTLKIRSTKLEDSAMYFCASSDQGSTETQYFGPGTRLLVL.

The chain uses TRBV6-5 and TRBJ1-2; 9 nucleotides line up with TRBD1. CDR1 and CDR2 from the germline V gene are MNHEY and SVGAGI. The CDR3 contains 11 residues. With 6 bases clipped from V and 7 bases from J, the junction kept 0 bases outside the gene matches. The CDR3 reads CASRTGGGYTF. CDR3 DNA: TGTGCCAGCAGGACAGGGGGTGGCTACACCTTC.

The rearrangement links TRBV5-1 to TRBJ2-5; 7 bases are shared with TRBD1. V shed 0 bases and J 1 base; nucleotides not matched to a gene: 3. There are 15 residues in the CDR3. Looked up from germline, CDR1 is SGHRS and CDR2 is YFSETQ. This CDR3 is CASSLGGQFQETQYF. The CDR3 nucleotides read TGCGCCAGCAGCTTGGGGGGACAGTTCCAAGAGACCCAGTACTTC.

The genes are TRBV30 and TRBJ2-5, with 7 bases lining up with TRBD1. V was clipped by 8 bases and J by 2 bases; unmatched bases: 5. There are 12 residues in the CDR3. In germline, CDR1 is GTSNPN, CDR2 SVGIG (reference sequence). This chain's CDR3 is CAGGQQQETQYF. Written as DNA, the CDR3 is TGTGCCGGGGGACAGCAACAAGAGACCCAGTACTTC.

The V and J genes are TRBV7-2 and TRBJ1-2; possible D gene TRBD1, 6 bases. The germline gives CDR1 SGHTA, CDR2 FQGNSA. V was trimmed by 6 bases and J by 6 bases, leaving 14 bases between them. The CDR3 runs to 13 residues. Written as DNA, the CDR3 is TGTGCCAGCAGTCTGTCAGGGGTTGATGGCTACACCTTC. Its protein product is CASSLSGVDGYTF.

This clone was seen more than once but under ten times. J is TRBJ1-1 and V is TRBV7-9, with a possible D match to TRBD1 (5 bases). Germline CDR1 SEHNR, CDR2 FQNEAQ (reference sequence). Trimming left V 1 base short and J 7 bases short, with 10 bases between. CDR3 length: 13 residues. DNA of the CDR3: TGTGCCAGCAGCTTAGGGGACCGCATTGAAGCTTTCTTT. This gives the protein CASSLGDRIEAFF.

The chain couples TRBV14 to TRBJ1-2; 7 bases match TRBD1. Germline V gene sequence: CDR1 SGHDN, CDR2 FVKESK. This CDR3 has 16 amino acids. With 4 bases clipped from V and 8 bases from J, the junction kept 16 bases outside the gene matches. The DNA for the CDR3 is TGTGCCAGCAGCCCCCCAGAGATCCGAGGGGGCTTGGGCTACACCTTC. This encodes CASSPPEIRGGLGYTF. Full variable domain (remainder filled in from reference TRBV14 and TRBJ1-2): EAGVTQFPSHSVIEKGQTVTLRCDPISGHDNLYWYRRVMGKEIKFLLHFVKESKQDESGMPNNRFLAERTGGTYSTLKVQPAELEDSGVYFCASSPPEIRGGLGYTFGSGTRLTVV.

This clone was detected only a few times. V usage is TRBV7-2 and J usage is TRBJ1-5; 11 bases fit TRBD1. The CDR3 runs 14 residues. Germline values: CDR1 SGHTA, CDR2 FQGNSA. Losses at the gene ends were 3 bases for V and 9 bases for J; bases not matched to a gene: 4. CDR3 in DNA: TGTGCCAGCAGCTTGGGACAGGGGGTCTGGCCCCAGCATTTT. Translation gives CASSLGQGVWPQHF. The full variable domain, rest sourced from reference TRBV7-2 and TRBJ1-5, is GAGVSQSPSNKVTEKGKDVELRCDPISGHTALYWYRQSLGQGLEFLIYFQGNSAPDKSGLPSDRFSAERTGGSVSTLTIQRTQQEDSAVYLCASSLGQGVWPQHFGDGTRLSIL.

In this sample, this clone turned up once. The chain has TRBV30 and TRBJ2-3; D call uncertain. Trimming shortened V by 2 bases and J by 1 base, and 10 bases separated the two germline ends. Germline CDR1 and CDR2: GTSNPN and SVGIG (reference sequence). CDR3 length: 14 amino acids. The CDR3, as DNA: TGTGCCTGGAGTTCCTACACCCGCACAGATACGCAGTATTTT. Translated, it gives CAWSSYTRTDTQYF.

The rearrangement joins TRBV7-2 to TRBJ2-7; 7 bases agree with TRBD1. The CDR3 length is 14 residues. Germline V gene lookup returns CDR1 SGHTA and CDR2 FQGNSA. After removal of 1 base from V and 3 bases from J, the junction contained 3 bases not matched to a gene. The CDR3 nucleotides are TGTGCCAGCAGCTTAGGGACAGGCCTCTACGAGCAGTACTTC. This gives the protein CASSLGTGLYEQYF.

This clone has only one observation. V and J are TRBV13 and TRBJ2-5; no clear D. V lost 7 bases and J 0 bases, leaving 18 bases between the germline ends. This CDR3 contains 16 residues. CDR1 and CDR2 (germline): PRHDT, FYEKMQ (reference sequence). The CDR3 region is CASTPTWRDNQETQYF. The DNA for the CDR3 is TGTGCCAGCACCCCCACGTGGAGAGATAACCAAGAGACCCAGTACTTC. Together with reference TRBV13 and TRBJ2-5, the CDR3 gives the full variable domain: AAGVIQSPRHLIKEKRETATLKCYPIPRHDTVYWYQQGPGQDPQFLISFYEKMQSDKGSIPDRFSAQQFSDYHSELNMSSLELGDSALYFCASTPTWRDNQETQYFGPGTRLLVL.

The chain employs TRBV4-2 and TRBJ1-6; 8 bases line up with TRBD1. The germline CDR1 and CDR2 sequences are LGHNA and YNFKEQ. The ends lost 0 bases at V and 10 bases at J; junction bases unmatched: 5. The CDR3 has 15 amino acids. Here the CDR3 reads CASSQDRTGRSPLHF. In DNA, the CDR3 is TGTGCCAGCAGCCAAGATAGGACAGGGAGGTCACCCCTCCACTTT.

The V call is TRBV18, the J call TRBJ1-1; D may be TRBD1 (6 bases). Trimming left V 1 base short and J 3 bases short, with 15 bases between. This CDR3 contains 16 residues. Germline V gene sequence: CDR1 KGHSH, CDR2 LQKENI. The CDR3 reads CASSPRSGASDTEAFF. CDR3 nucleotides: TGTGCCAGCTCACCACGTTCGGGGGCGTCGGACACTGAAGCTTTCTTT.

The V and J genes are TRBV2 and TRBJ1-6; D is possibly TRBD1 (6 bases). Trimming removed 7 bases at V and 11 bases at J, with 12 bases between. CDR1 and CDR2 (germline): SNHLY, FYNNEI. CDR3 length equals 12 residues. CDR3: CASIMTGPPLHF. The DNA for the CDR3 is TGTGCCAGCATCATGACAGGTCCACCCCTCCACTTT.

The chain uses TRBV7-6 and TRBJ1-1; tentatively, D is TRBD1 (6 bases). The CDR3 has 14 amino acids. CDR1 and CDR2 from the germline V gene are SGHVS and FNYEAQ. Trimming removed 5 bases at V and 10 bases at J, with 20 bases between. CDR3 in amino acids: CASSPSPGANAAFF. CDR3 DNA: TGTGCCAGCAGCCCCAGTCCAGGGGCGAATGCAGCTTTCTTT. The variable domain in full, completed from reference TRBV7-6 and TRBJ1-1, reads GAGVSQSPRYKVTKRGQDVALRCDPISGHVSLYWYRQALGQGPEFLTYFNYEAQQDKSGLPNDRFSAERPEGSISTLTIQRTEQRDSAMYRCASSPSPGANAAFFGQGTRLTVV.

The chain couples TRBV19 to TRBJ2-2, with D unclear. Germline V CDR1 and CDR2: LNHDA, SQIVND (reference sequence). CDR3 length: 16 residues. The ends were cut back, 0 bases at V and 1 base at J, with 9 bases in the middle. This CDR3 reads CASSIEGKMNTGELFF. The CDR3 region has the DNA TGTGCCAGTAGTATAGAGGGCAAGATGAACACCGGGGAGCTGTTTTTT.

V gene TRBV2 combines with J gene TRBJ1-4; the D is unclear. Germline lookup yields CDR1 SNHLY and CDR2 FYNNEI. Trimming cost V 4 bases and J 5 bases, with 20 bases left between them. This CDR3 has 17 amino acids. The CDR3 is CASSGPLREGSNEKLFF. In DNA, the CDR3 is TGTGCCAGCAGTGGACCCCTGAGGGAGGGCTCAAATGAAAAACTGTTTTTT.